The TCR beta chain under discussion was sequenced for a study of identical twins listed by TCRdb under 2016. In the study overall: To test whether fetal clonotypes persist, this study deep-sequenced TCR alpha and beta repertoires from monozygotic twins, from unrelated adults of various ages, and from cord blood. Replicate twin experiments were performed at different times using different library preparation protocols to rule out contamination.

About this clonotype: Its antigen remains undetermined. It has no much larger one-base neighbor in the sample; base qualities were not kept.

Study-level results and caveats: In monozygotic twins, out-of-frame TCR alpha sharing was systematically underestimated by recombination models, although the models agreed with sharing between unrelated individuals. Out-of-frame TCR alpha sequences shared between twins showed an excess of low generation-probability sequences compared with coincidental sharing between unrelated individuals. Invariant T cells such as MAIT and iNKT could partly confound zero-insertion analyses, though diverse VJ usage argued against this for most clonotypes. Because the same donors could not be followed over many years, the conclusions depended on cross-sectional statistical analysis. Abundant cord blood beta clonotypes had fewer insertions, young adult naive repertoires showed a similar but weaker trend, and memory repertoires showed no such trend. In beta out-of-frame sequences, excess twin sharing was weaker, because having fewer shared sequences lowered the signal-to-noise ratio.

Taken from the germline V gene, the CDR1 and CDR2 loops are MNHNS and SASEGT. The V end gives up 6 bases and the J end 5 bases, leaving 9 bases in the junction not matched to a gene. Reading from cysteine to phenylalanine, the CDR3 counts 15 amino acids. Only the CDR3 part of the read is kept: 45 bases, read in frame from the first base. Library generation was performed with 5' RACE. Instrument on record: Illumina HiSeq 2000. A universal primer binding site was added through template switching, and the final cDNA carried a unique molecular identifier so that TCR cDNA molecules could be counted accurately. First-strand cDNA for TCR alpha and beta chains was synthesized from specific primers in the conserved constant-segment region. To control for contamination, every cDNA library was double barcoded, receiving both a SMART-Mk sample barcode and Illumina barcodes. Two successive PCR steps introduced TruSeq adapter sequences along with Illumina sample barcodes. Sequencing of the TCR alpha and beta cDNA libraries was done on the Illumina HiSeq platform using custom primers. In the original analysis: Raw reads were processed with MiGEC to extract unique molecular identifiers, and MiXCR was used to determine CDR3 positions. Recombination models were inferred per individual with the repgenHMM and IGoR tools using an EM algorithm. Shared clonotypes were analyzed with the tcR package in R, and sharing was normalized by the product of cloneset sizes. To study raw recombination without the effects of thymic and clonal selection, out-of-frame nonproductive sequences were analyzed. Using fastp at Q25 and MiXCR, TCRdb reprocessed the public reads and kept productive beta chains. Every entry covers one CDR3 protein and lists the most common genes and DNA from its rows. The V and J calls were not made by the authors but by TCRdb's processing. This sample comprises roughly 250,000 distinct CDR3 sequences, 5.5% to 8% of them detected only once. Jointly, the top ten make up more than 3% of the sample.

Every donor was a healthy Caucasian. The twin cohort comprised three pairs of female monozygotic twins, all aged roughly 18 to 30 years. Miltenyi CD45RO+ enrichment and human naive T-cell isolation kits were used to isolate memory (CD45RO+) and naive T cells from PBMC. These data were also reused for a study on yellow fever vaccine responses in identical twins. As the second publication notes: According to the authors, the vaccine-induced T cell response in identical twins seemed to be partly convergent and partly specific to each individual. In identical twins, the study followed T cell clones that responded to the vaccine with precision.

Input material: memory (CD45RO+) T cells sorted from blood. This specimen's cell subset or site label, interpreted: CD45RO+ enriched T cells. This receptor chain uses TRBV6-1 and TRBJ2-1, with 8 bases aligning to TRBD1. The TCR sequence derives from a woman aged 18-29 years in good health. Here is the DNA: TGTGCCAGCAGCGGGGACAGGAGGGTTAACAATGAGCAGTTCTTC. The translation is CASSGDRRVNNEQFF.